A selection of T cell receptor beta chains follows, all from one sample in a study of T cell responses to AZD1222 COVID-19 vaccine. The assay was immunoSEQ multiplex PCR, and TCRdb's table has in-frame clones only and misses some. The sample contains 140,000 to 150,000 clones, about 93% of which appear only once. The material was peripheral blood, obtained on day 0 of AZD1222 vaccination. The receptors were gathered from an adult in good health. The CDR3 runs from the conserved cysteine through the conserved F or W. Each record gives: CDR3 length, V gene, J gene, clone size, D gene, CDR3 protein, CDR3 DNA. D genes are given only for firm matches. Size tells how often a clone was seen (once, few, many) or the class of an expanded clone, and some rows leave it out.

len: 19
v_gene: TRBV5-1
j_gene: TRBJ2-2
abundance: NA
d_gene: TRBD1
CDR3aa: CASSGTPFRDRGRTGELFF
CDR3nt: TGCGCCAGCAGCGGGACGCCGTTCCGGGACAGGGGACGCACCGGGGAGCTGTTTTTT

len: 14
v_gene: TRBV28
j_gene: TRBJ1-1
abundance: NA
d_gene: TRBD1
CDR3aa: CASSSTGADTEAFF
CDR3nt: TGTGCCAGCAGTTCGACAGGGGCGGACACTGAAGCTTTCTTT

len: 19
v_gene: TRBV4-1
j_gene: TRBJ1-1
abundance: NA
d_gene: NA
CDR3aa: CASSQDVMPFPSRGTEAFF
CDR3nt: TGCGCCAGCAGCCAAGACGTAATGCCGTTCCCCTCCCGTGGCACTGAAGCTTTCTTT

len: 16
v_gene: TRBV10-1
j_gene: TRBJ2-5
abundance: NA
d_gene: TRBD2
CDR3aa: CASSEGLAEIQETQYF
CDR3nt: TGCGCCAGCAGTGAGGGACTAGCGGAAATCCAAGAGACCCAGTACTTC

len: 15
v_gene: TRBV7-2
j_gene: TRBJ1-6
abundance: NA
d_gene: NA
CDR3aa: CASSLGRPANSPLHF
CDR3nt: TGTGCCAGCAGCTTAGGTCGCCCAGCTAATTCACCCCTCCACTTT

len: 14
v_gene: TRBV29-1
j_gene: TRBJ2-1
abundance: NA
d_gene: NA
CDR3aa: CSVEPQVTYNEQFF
CDR3nt: TGCAGCGTTGAGCCCCAGGTCACCTACAATGAGCAGTTCTTC

len: 11
v_gene: TRBV2
j_gene: TRBJ2-7
abundance: NA
d_gene: NA
CDR3aa: CASSESWEQYF
CDR3nt: TGTGCCAGCAGTGAAAGCTGGGAGCAGTACTTC

len: 14
v_gene: TRBV3-1/TRBV3-2
j_gene: TRBJ2-5
abundance: NA
d_gene: TRBD2
CDR3aa: CASSHIAGAETQYF
CDR3nt: TGTGCCAGCAGCCATATAGCGGGAGCAGAGACCCAGTACTTC

len: 14
v_gene: TRBV9
j_gene: TRBJ2-7
abundance: NA
d_gene: NA
CDR3aa: CASSVEPSSYEQYF
CDR3nt: TGTGCCAGCAGCGTAGAGCCCAGCTCCTACGAGCAGTACTTC

len: 14
v_gene: TRBV11-1
j_gene: TRBJ1-1
abundance: NA
d_gene: TRBD1
CDR3aa: CASSLAGGGDEAFF
CDR3nt: TGTGCCAGCAGCTTAGCTGGAGGGGGCGATGAAGCTTTCTTT

len: 13
v_gene: TRBV19
j_gene: TRBJ1-1
abundance: NA
d_gene: NA
CDR3aa: CASSPDSYTEAFF
CDR3nt: TGTGCCAGTAGTCCCGACAGCTACACTGAAGCTTTCTTT

len: 14
v_gene: TRBV11-2
j_gene: TRBJ1-6
abundance: NA
d_gene: NA
CDR3aa: CASSLQDPSSPLHF
CDR3nt: TGTGCCAGCAGCCTACAGGACCCCAGTTCACCCCTCCACTTT

len: 15
v_gene: TRBV9
j_gene: TRBJ1-1
abundance: NA
d_gene: NA
CDR3aa: CASSVTLSPREEAFF
CDR3nt: TGTGCCAGCAGCGTAACCCTTTCCCCTAGGGAGGAAGCTTTCTTT

len: 13
v_gene: TRBV12-3/TRBV12-4
j_gene: TRBJ1-1
abundance: NA
d_gene: NA
CDR3aa: CASSLTQNTEAFF
CDR3nt: TGTGCCAGCAGTTTGACCCAAAACACTGAAGCTTTCTTT

len: 15
v_gene: TRBV7-3
j_gene: TRBJ2-1
abundance: NA
d_gene: TRBD2
CDR3aa: CASSVLAGGSNEQFF
CDR3nt: TGTGCCAGCAGTGTCCTAGCGGGAGGAAGCAATGAGCAGTTCTTC

len: 14
v_gene: TRBV7-2
j_gene: TRBJ1-1
abundance: NA
d_gene: NA
CDR3aa: CASSLAGQNTEAFF
CDR3nt: TGTGCCAGCAGCTTAGCGGGACAGAACACTGAAGCTTTCTTT

len: 16
v_gene: TRBV3-1/TRBV3-2
j_gene: TRBJ2-3
abundance: NA
d_gene: NA
CDR3aa: CASSQVTGLATDTQYF
CDR3nt: TGTGCCAGCAGCCAAGTTACGGGTCTGGCCACAGATACGCAGTATTTT

len: 12
v_gene: TRBV13
j_gene: TRBJ2-1
abundance: NA
d_gene: NA
CDR3aa: CASSRDYNEQFF
CDR3nt: TGTGCCAGCTCTAGGGACTACAATGAGCAGTTCTTC

len: 16
v_gene: TRBV10-3
j_gene: TRBJ2-2
abundance: NA
d_gene: TRBD1
CDR3aa: CAISGPGQGATGELFF
CDR3nt: TGTGCCATCAGTGGCCCGGGACAGGGAGCCACCGGGGAGCTGTTTTTT

len: 12
v_gene: TRBV5-1
j_gene: TRBJ2-7
abundance: NA
d_gene: NA
CDR3aa: CASSLTAYEQYF
CDR3nt: TGCGCCAGCAGCTTAACGGCCTACGAGCAGTACTTC

len: 13
v_gene: TRBV3-1/TRBV3-2
j_gene: TRBJ1-5
abundance: NA
d_gene: NA
CDR3aa: CASSQGGVKPQHF
CDR3nt: TGTGCCAGCAGCCAAGGGGGCGTAAAGCCCCAGCATTTT

len: 14
v_gene: TRBV29-1
j_gene: TRBJ2-3
abundance: NA
d_gene: TRBD2
CDR3aa: CSLSTSGTTDTQYF
CDR3nt: TGCAGCCTATCGACTAGCGGGACCACAGATACGCAGTATTTT

len: 16
v_gene: TRBV28
j_gene: TRBJ2-1
abundance: NA
d_gene: TRBD2
CDR3aa: CASTSMGLAGGNEQFF
CDR3nt: TGTGCCAGCACCTCGATGGGACTAGCGGGAGGGAATGAGCAGTTCTTC

len: 16
v_gene: TRBV6-5
j_gene: TRBJ1-1
abundance: NA
d_gene: TRBD1
CDR3aa: CASSYTPAGGFIQAFF
CDR3nt: TGTGCCAGCAGTTACACACCAGCAGGGGGCTTTATACAAGCTTTCTTT

len: 17
v_gene: TRBV7-3
j_gene: TRBJ2-3
abundance: NA
d_gene: TRBD2
CDR3aa: CASSLWTSGGATDTQYF
CDR3nt: TGTGCCAGCAGCTTGTGGACTAGCGGGGGGGCCACAGATACGCAGTATTTT

len: 13
v_gene: TRBV7-9
j_gene: TRBJ1-1
abundance: few
d_gene: NA
CDR3aa: CASSPEGGTEAFF
CDR3nt: TGTGCCAGCAGCCCCGAGGGGGGGACTGAAGCTTTCTTT